The next 5 T cell receptor beta chains were all read from a single sample in a study of blood T cell repertoires in COVID-19. Data came from immunoSEQ multiplex PCR; TCRdb stores just in-frame clones and leaves some out. The repertoire holds more than 300,000 clones, approximately 90% seen once, with more than 9% in the top ten. Sequencing was carried out using PBMCs or T cells enriched from blood (not recorded which). The receptors were gathered from a woman younger than 35 who had recovered from COVID-19.

The chain combines TRBV5-1 with TRBJ2-2; 11 nucleotides match TRBD2. Unmatched junction bases numbered 7, after V lost 7 bases and J lost 2 bases. The CDR3 runs 16 residues. Germline CDR1 SGHRS, CDR2 YFSETQ. The CDR3 loop is CASAPTSGANTGELFF. As DNA, the CDR3 is TGCGCCAGCGCCCCGACTAGCGGGGCCAACACCGGGGAGCTGTTTTTT.

Only one count was recorded for this clone. V and J are TRBV7-3 and TRBJ2-2; weak D call: TRBD2 (5 bases). CDR3 length: 13 amino acids. In germline, CDR1 is SGHTA, CDR2 FQGTGA. The germline V and J ends were trimmed by 3 bases and 7 bases, with 9 bases remaining between them. CDR3 sequence (DNA): TGTGCCAGCAGCTTCCTACGGGGCGGGGAGCTGTTTTTT. It translates to CASSFLRGGELFF.

The chain has TRBV5-5 and TRBJ2-7, with 11 positions matching TRBD2. The junction had 6 bases not matched to a gene; V was cut back by 3 bases and J by 4 bases. Germline CDR1 and CDR2: SGHKS and YYEKEE (reference sequence). The CDR3 contains 15 residues. CDR3 coding DNA: TGTGCCAGCAGCTCCCCCGGGACTAGCGGATACGAGCAGTACTTC. It encodes CASSSPGTSGYEQYF.

This clone came up a few times. The CDR3 DNA reads as TGTGCCAGCAGCTTGGATGGGGGGATGAATTCACCCCTCCACTTT. It yields the protein CASSLDGGMNSPLHF. The chain is built from TRBV5-4 and TRBJ1-6; TRBD1 might be the D (5 bases). Germline-derived CDR1 and CDR2 are SGHNT and YYREEE (reference sequence). CDR3 size: 15 residues. Deletions cut 0 bases from V and 7 bases from J, with 11 bases between.

The gene calls are TRBV13 and TRBJ2-7; tentatively, D is TRBD1 (5 bases). Trimming cost V 2 bases and J 5 bases, with 10 bases left between them. This CDR3 has 13 residues. Per germline, CDR1 PRHDT and CDR2 FYEKMQ (reference sequence). The CDR3 bases are TGTGCCAGCAGCTTATCAGGGTTGGACGAGCAGTACTTC. This gives the protein CASSLSGLDEQYF.